This T cell receptor (beta chain) was sequenced in a study of cytomegalovirus exposure and HLA in healthy donors. The PCR employed 60 Vbeta primers together with 13 Jbeta primers. The protocol was immunoSEQ multiplex PCR, while the TCRdb copy is restricted to in-frame clones and leaves out a portion. The table records about 160,000 clones, roughly 80% of them present only once. Concerning this clone itself: Other DNA sequences in the same sample also yield this CDR3.

The V and J ends lost 2 bases and 5 bases, in that order; junction bases with no gene match: 3. The CDR3 runs to 14 residues. Germline V gene data show CDR1 as SGHRS and CDR2 as YFSETQ. This sequence was found in a female donor in good health and CMV-seronegative. This rearrangement joins TRBV5-1 to TRBJ1-1; the match to TRBD1 covers 10 bases. The source material was PBMCs. CDR3 coding DNA: TGCGCCAGCAGCTTCGGACAGGGGGGAACTGAAGCTTTCTTT. It specifies CASSFGQGGTEAFF. Combining the CDR3 with reference TRBV5-1 and TRBJ1-1 gives the whole variable domain KAGVTQTPRYLIKTRGQQVTLSCSPISGHRSVSWYQQTPGQGLQFLFEYFSETQRNKGNFPGRFSGRQFSNSRSEMNVSTLELGDSALYLCASSFGQGGTEAFFGQGTRLTVV.